The 30 T cell receptor beta chains in this list originate from one sample, sequenced in a study of blood T cell repertoires in COVID-19. The method was immunoSEQ multiplex PCR; TCRdb's version includes in-frame clones alone and lacks a portion of them. The sample records about 310,000 clones, around 90% being singletons. The sample taken for sequencing was peripheral blood. These receptors originate from a woman aged 35 to 49 with COVID-19, enrolled during active disease.

This chain links TRBV7-2 with TRBJ1-2; 9 nucleotides align to TRBD1. This CDR3 region has 15 residues. The V segment lost 4 bases and the J segment 4 bases; nucleotides outside the gene matches: 7. Germline V CDR1 and CDR2: SGHTA, FQGNSA. The CDR3 spells CASSSHLGQGYGYTF. The CDR3 nucleotides read TGTGCCAGCAGCTCCCACCTGGGACAGGGCTATGGCTACACCTTC.

This CDR3 reads CASSPGQGRPTLGYTF. The CDR3 region has the DNA TGTGCCAGCAGCCCAGGACAGGGGAGGCCAACTTTGGGCTACACCTTC. The V and J genes are TRBV27 and TRBJ1-2; 9 nucleotides match TRBD1. Germline V gives CDR1 MNHEY, CDR2 SMNVEV (reference sequence). The CDR3 totals 16 residues. V trimming: 6 bases; J trimming: 8 bases; junction bases outside the gene matches: 16.

The chain employs TRBV5-6 and TRBJ1-2; D remains ambiguous. Between the trimmed V and J ends, which lost 0 bases and 1 base, there was a span of 7 bases. In germline, CDR1 is SGHDT, CDR2 YYEEEE. CDR3 length: 14 residues. The CDR3, as DNA: TGTGCCAGCAGCTTGGCAGGCATTAACTATGGCTACACCTTC. Amino acids: CASSLAGINYGYTF. Filled out from reference TRBV5-6 and TRBJ1-2, the complete variable domain reads DAGVTQSPTHLIKTRGQQVTLRCSPKSGHDTVSWYQQALGQGPQFIFQYYEEEERQRGNFPDRFSGHQFPNYSSELNVNALLLGDSALYLCASSLAGINYGYTFGSGTRLTVV.

This rearrangement joins TRBV3-1 (or the pseudogene TRBV3-2) to TRBJ1-3; 7 bases are a match to TRBD1. CDR1 is LGHDT and CDR2 is YNNKEL in the germline V gene (reference sequence). V lost 4 bases and J lost 2; bases outside the gene matches: 5. The CDR3 has 15 amino acids. CDR3 bases: TGTGCCAGCAGCCGCACAGGGGAGGCTGGAAACACCATATATTTT. It translates to CASSRTGEAGNTIYF.

This clone was detected only once. The chain is built from TRBV28 and TRBJ2-1; 8 bases match TRBD1. Germline V gives CDR1 MDHEN, CDR2 SYDVKM. The CDR3 is 14 residues long. Germline trimming cut 5 bases from V and 6 bases from J; bases unmatched to any gene: 6. The CDR3 region has the DNA TGTGCCAGCAGTGCCCGACAGGGGTTCAATGAGCAGTTCTTC. Its protein is CASSARQGFNEQFF.

The chain recombines TRBV30 with TRBJ2-1; 9 bases align to TRBD1. V lost 0 bases and J lost 8; bases outside the gene matches: 8. The germline CDR1 and CDR2 sequences are GTSNPN and SVGIG (reference sequence). This CDR3 comprises 15 residues. The CDR3 loop is CAWSVPGTGGYEQFF. The CDR3 DNA follows: TGTGCCTGGAGTGTCCCCGGAACAGGGGGCTATGAGCAGTTCTTC. Together with reference TRBV30 and TRBJ2-1, the CDR3 gives the full variable domain: SQTIHQWPATLVQPVGSPLSLECTVEGTSNPNLYWYRQAAGRGLQLLFYSVGIGQISSEVPQNLSASRPQDRQFILSSKKLLLSDSGFYLCAWSVPGTGGYEQFFGPGTRLTVL.

This clone was counted once. The V gene is TRBV29-1, the J gene TRBJ2-5; maybe TRBD2 (5 bases). V was shortened by 7 bases and J by 1 base, with 16 bases between the two germline ends. This CDR3 has 14 amino acids. Germline CDR1 is SQVTM and CDR2 is ANQGSEA. CDR3 sequence: CSASRTGIQETQYF. In DNA form, the CDR3 reads TGCAGCGCTTCACGGACTGGGATCCAAGAGACCCAGTACTTC.

CDR3 DNA: TGTGCCAGTGGCCAGTCCTACAATGAGCAGTTCTTC. It is translated as CASGQSYNEQFF. The rearrangement uses TRBV19 and TRBJ2-1, with D unresolved. V shed 8 bases and J shed 1 base, with 6 bases lying between them. Germline values: CDR1 LNHDA, CDR2 SQIVND (reference sequence). The CDR3 is 12 amino acids.

This chain connects TRBV7-2 to TRBJ2-3, with D uncertain. CDR3 length: 14 residues. Germline V CDR1 and CDR2: SGHTA, FQGNSA. The V gene lost 0 bases and the J gene lost 2 bases, with 6 bases spanning the gap. The CDR3 is CASSLAVATDTQYF. The CDR3 nucleotides are TGTGCCAGCAGCTTAGCGGTAGCCACAGATACGCAGTATTTT.

This rearrangement joins TRBV28 to TRBJ1-1; TRBD1 aligns across 8 bases. The V segment lost 5 bases and the J segment 1 base; nucleotides outside the gene matches: 3. The CDR3 loop spans 14 amino acids. The germline V gene encodes CDR1 MDHEN and CDR2 SYDVKM. The CDR3 DNA sequence: TGTGCCAGCAGTATCAGGGGGCGGAACACTGAAGCTTTCTTT. Protein: CASSIRGRNTEAFF.

In DNA, the CDR3 is TGCGCCAGCGGGGGACAGGCCGGGTACGAGCAGTACTTC. Protein product: CASGGQAGYEQYF. The chain uses TRBV5-1 and TRBJ2-7, with 8 bases identical to TRBD1. Trimming took 7 bases from V and 4 from J; bases not matched to a gene: 7. Germline CDR1 reads SGHRS; CDR2 reads YFSETQ. The CDR3 extends over 13 amino acids. The complete variable domain, with remaining parts taken from reference TRBV5-1 and TRBJ2-7, reads KAGVTQTPRYLIKTRGQQVTLSCSPISGHRSVSWYQQTPGQGLQFLFEYFSETQRNKGNFPGRFSGRQFSNSRSEMNVSTLELGDSALYLCASGGQAGYEQYFGPGTRLTVT.

This sequence joins TRBV6-5 and TRBJ1-5; D is unresolved. V was shortened by 6 bases and J by 5 bases, with 14 bases between the two germline ends. The CDR3 covers 14 residues. Germline lookup yields CDR1 MNHEY and CDR2 SVGAGI. The CDR3 bases are TGTGCCAGCAGCCGCGGGCCCCTGGATCAGCCCCAGCATTTT. This translates into CASSRGPLDQPQHF.

The J gene is TRBJ1-1, the V gene TRBV29-1; D is perhaps TRBD1 (5 bases). Per germline, CDR1 SQVTM and CDR2 ANQGSEA. Between the trimmed V and J ends, which lost 3 bases and 3 bases, there was a span of 11 bases. The CDR3 runs to 13 residues. The DNA for the CDR3 is TGCAGCGTTGATAGAGGAGGGGACACTGAAGCTTTCTTT. Amino acids: CSVDRGGDTEAFF.

The chain combines TRBV5-4 with TRBJ2-7; D gene uncertain. The CDR3 is 11 amino acids. CDR1 is SGHNT, CDR2 YYREEE, per germline (reference sequence). The V gene lost 6 bases and the J gene lost 3 bases, with 7 bases spanning the gap. The CDR3 region is CASTFNYEQYF. The CDR3 DNA reads TGTGCCAGCACGTTTAACTACGAGCAGTACTTC.

This chain links TRBV9 with TRBJ2-3; a weak D match, TRBD2 (5 bases). The CDR3 contains 13 residues. Trimming took off 4 bases at V and 6 bases at J, with 12 bases between the two ends. In germline, CDR1 is SGDLS, CDR2 YYNGEE. The CDR3 spells CASSSEGSDTQYF. CDR3 bases: TGTGCCAGCAGCTCCGAGGGTTCGGATACGCAGTATTTT.

The V and J genes are TRBV6-2 or TRBV6-3 and TRBJ2-2; 11 nucleotides agree with TRBD2. With V trimmed by 5 bases and J by 0 bases, 2 bases remained unmatched. The CDR3 covers 16 residues. The germline gives CDR1 MNHEY, CDR2 SVGEGT. CDR3 sequence reads: CASSQLAGANTGELFF. DNA for the CDR3: TGTGCCAGCAGTCAACTAGCGGGGGCGAACACCGGGGAGCTGTTTTTT.

V usage is TRBV20-1 and J usage is TRBJ2-5, with 10 bases matching TRBD1. This CDR3 is built from 15 residues. In germline, CDR1 is DFQATT, CDR2 SNEGSKA (reference sequence). The V segment lost 3 bases and the J segment 5 bases; nucleotides outside the gene matches: 9. CDR3 nucleotide sequence: TGCAGTGCTAGTCGTGGGACAGGGGTCGGCGAGACCCAGTACTTC. Its translation is CSASRGTGVGETQYF.

This sequence joins TRBV6-2 or TRBV6-3 and TRBJ2-3, with 7 bases matching TRBD2. CDR3 length: 17 amino acids. CDR1 is MNHEY, CDR2 SVGEGT, per germline. Trimming took 5 bases from V and 3 from J; bases not matched to a gene: 14. The CDR3 sequence: CASSPPLVSGLTDTQYF. The CDR3 DNA reads as TGTGCCAGCAGTCCACCGTTGGTTAGCGGGCTAACAGATACGCAGTATTTT.

DNA for the CDR3: TGTGCCAGCAGAACTCATACGGGACAGGGGGTCCAGCCCCAGCATTTT. Translated: CASRTHTGQGVQPQHF. The J gene is TRBJ1-5, the V gene TRBV7-2; TRBD1 agrees at 11 bases. This CDR3 comprises 16 residues. Germline V gives CDR1 SGHTA, CDR2 FQGNSA. The junction had 11 bases not matched to a gene; V was cut back by 6 bases and J by 7 bases.

This clone was picked up a small number of times. This CDR3 is CSVEDRQGHTEAFF. CDR3 coding DNA: TGCAGCGTTGAAGATCGACAGGGCCACACTGAAGCTTTCTTT. This rearrangement joins TRBV29-1 to TRBJ1-1, with TRBD1 matching 7 bases. The germline V gene has CDR1 SQVTM and CDR2 ANQGSEA. This CDR3 comprises 14 residues. V gave up 0 bases and J gave up 3 bases; unmatched junction bases: 4.

As regards this clone: The sample has other DNA sequences that encode this CDR3 too. The rearrangement uses TRBV6-1 and TRBJ1-5; 7 bases map to TRBD1. The germline CDR1 and CDR2 sequences are MNHNS and SASEGT. This CDR3 is built from 15 residues. The V segment lost 3 bases and the J segment 1 base; nucleotides outside the gene matches: 3. This chain's CDR3 is CASSEAGGSNQPQHF. The CDR3 nucleotides are TGTGCCAGCAGTGAGGCAGGGGGGAGCAATCAGCCCCAGCATTTT.

Here the CDR3 DNA reads TGTGCCAGCCCCTCCGGGACAGGGGACACCGGGGAGCTGTTTTTT. Amino acids: CASPSGTGDTGELFF. This rearrangement joins TRBV18 to TRBJ2-2, with 10 positions matching TRBD1. V lost 8 bases, J lost 3 bases, and 6 bases stayed unmatched. The CDR3 sequence is 15 residues long. The germline V gene has CDR1 KGHSH and CDR2 LQKENI.

The rearrangement links TRBV4-1 to TRBJ1-3; maybe TRBD1 (5 bases). CDR3 length: 17 residues. The germline CDR1 and CDR2 sequences are MGHRA and YSYEKL. Trimming removed 0 bases at V and 1 base at J, with 13 bases between. The CDR3 region has the DNA TGCGCCAGCAGCCAAGATCCTCCGTCAGGGTCTGGAAACACCATATATTTT. Translation gives CASSQDPPSGSGNTIYF.

This rearrangement joins TRBV29-1 to TRBJ1-2; TRBD1 agrees at 9 bases. Unmatched junction bases numbered 5, after V lost 6 bases and J lost 3 bases. The CDR3 spans 13 residues. CDR1 is SQVTM, CDR2 ANQGSEA, per germline. The CDR3 spells CSVGTGQDYGYTF. Written as DNA, the CDR3 is TGCAGCGTGGGGACAGGGCAGGACTATGGCTACACCTTC.

The chain recombines TRBV5-4 with TRBJ1-2; no reliable D call. Per germline, CDR1 SGHNT and CDR2 YYREEE (reference sequence). The CDR3 is 14 residues long. The germline V and J ends were trimmed by 4 bases and 0 bases, with 10 bases remaining between them. The CDR3 reads CASSGSLANYGYTF. The DNA of the CDR3 is TGTGCCAGCAGCGGGAGCTTAGCTAACTATGGCTACACCTTC.

This chain links TRBV28 with TRBJ1-5, with a weak D call TRBD1 (5 bases). The CDR3 has 15 amino acids. Trimming stripped 5 bases from V and 2 bases from J, with 13 bases between. CDR1 is MDHEN and CDR2 is SYDVKM in the germline V gene. CDR3 residues: CASSTRVWGNQPQHF. For the CDR3, the DNA is TGTGCCAGCAGTACCAGGGTGTGGGGCAATCAGCCCCAGCATTTT.

The chain combines TRBV4-1 with TRBJ1-5; no clear D gene. V lost 1 base and J 7 bases, leaving 8 bases between the germline ends. From germline, CDR1 is MGHRA and CDR2 YSYEKL. The CDR3 spans 13 residues. CDR3 protein: CASSQGLGQPQHF. CDR3 sequence (DNA): TGCGCCAGCAGCCAAGGACTCGGACAGCCCCAGCATTTT.

This sequence joins TRBV7-9 and TRBJ1-1; D is possibly TRBD1 (6 bases). The CDR3 runs 15 residues. Trimming stripped 2 bases from V and 0 bases from J, with 10 bases between. Germline V CDR1 and CDR2: SEHNR, FQNEAQ (reference sequence). CDR3 DNA: TGTGCCAGCAGCTTATGGACAGACATGAACACTGAAGCTTTCTTT. This codes for CASSLWTDMNTEAFF.

V is TRBV5-8 and J is TRBJ1-4; possibly TRBD1 for D (5 bases). Trimming pared 0 bases from V and 8 bases from J, leaving 20 bases between. The CDR3 spans 17 residues. From germline, CDR1 is SGHTS and CDR2 YDEGEE. This CDR3 reads CASSLAALGGQAEKLFF. The CDR3 DNA sequence: TGTGCCAGCAGCTTGGCAGCACTCGGGGGTCAAGCGGAAAAACTGTTTTTT.

This rearrangement joins TRBV28 to TRBJ1-1, with D tentatively TRBD1 (5 bases). From germline, CDR1 is MDHEN and CDR2 SYDVKM. Trimming pared 6 bases from V and 6 bases from J, leaving 14 bases between. The CDR3 is made up of 13 amino acids. Here the CDR3 reads CASRPWRGAEAFF. DNA of the CDR3: TGTGCCAGCAGGCCTTGGAGGGGTGCTGAAGCTTTCTTT.